The 29 T cell receptor beta chains given below trace back to one sample, sequenced in a study of shared clonotypes between healthy human individuals. CD8 cells classed as naive were CD45RO-negative and positively selected for CCR7, excluding terminally differentiated effector memory CD45RA+ cells. The method was immunoSEQ multiplex PCR; TCRdb's version includes in-frame clones alone and lacks a portion of them. This repertoire shows over 800,000 clones, about 92% found once; its top ten account for less than 25%. Sequenced sample: naive CD8+ T cells sorted from blood. The origin of the receptors is a man under 40 in good health.

The V and J genes are TRBV5-1 and TRBJ1-1; TRBD1 aligns across 10 bases. J gave up 8 bases and V 4 bases, and 8 bases lay outside the gene matches. The CDR3 runs 14 residues. CDR1 and CDR2 from the germline V gene are SGHRS and YFSETQ. The CDR3 nucleotides are TGCGCCAGCAGCGGACAGGGACAGGGGAACGAAGCTTTCTTT. It encodes CASSGQGQGNEAFF.

This clone was seen just once. The chain combines TRBV15 with TRBJ2-1; unclear D gene. Trimming left V 0 bases short and J 9 bases short, with 15 bases between. CDR1 LNHNV and CDR2 YYDKDF come from the germline V gene (reference sequence). The CDR3 totals 15 residues. The CDR3 protein is CATSRDRSLDTEQFF. In DNA form, the CDR3 reads TGTGCCACCAGCAGAGATCGTAGTCTCGACACTGAGCAGTTCTTC.

The chain carries TRBV7-8 and TRBJ2-7, with D perhaps TRBD2 (6 bases). V lost 5 bases to trimming and J lost 7 bases, with 27 bases between them. CDR1 and CDR2 from the germline V gene are SGHVS and FQNEAQ. The CDR3 contains 17 residues. The CDR3 region has the DNA TGTGCCAGCAGCACCTTTTCGGGCTTCGGCGGGACGGGAGAGCAGTACTTC. Encoded protein: CASSTFSGFGGTGEQYF.

The V gene is TRBV2, the J gene TRBJ2-3, with D hard to call. CDR1 is SNHLY, CDR2 FYNNEI, per germline. V was clipped by 7 bases and J by 2 bases, with 19 bases between them. The CDR3 is 16 residues long. The CDR3, as DNA: TGTGCCAGCACCCCTTTGGCTACCGACTTCACAGATACGCAGTATTTT. Its translation: CASTPLATDFTDTQYF.

The DNA of the CDR3 is TGTGCCAGCAGTTTCCGACTAGCGGGAGTACGTGAGCAGTTCTTC. Its translation: CASSFRLAGVREQFF. The chain has TRBV28 and TRBJ2-1; 12 bases are shared with TRBD2. The CDR3 length is 15 residues. Germline CDR1 and CDR2: MDHEN and SYDVKM. Unmatched junction bases numbered 6, after V lost 3 bases and J lost 9 bases.

The chain joins TRBV27 to TRBJ2-1, with D unresolved. The germline V and J ends were trimmed by 8 bases and 5 bases, with 10 bases remaining between them. The CDR3 loop spans 12 amino acids. The germline V gene encodes CDR1 MNHEY and CDR2 SMNVEV (reference sequence). The CDR3 is CASLGKNNEQFF. The CDR3, as DNA: TGTGCCAGCCTCGGCAAAAACAATGAGCAGTTCTTC.

The J gene is TRBJ1-2, the V gene TRBV6-6; 9 nucleotides agree with TRBD1. V was pared by 2 bases and J by 8 bases, with 6 bases of the junction left unmatched. The CDR3 length is 14 residues. The germline V gene has CDR1 MNHNY and CDR2 SVGAGI (reference sequence). The CDR3 region has the DNA TGTGCCAGCAGTTACCCAACAGGGGGCAGAGGCTACACCTTC. This translates into CASSYPTGGRGYTF.

This chain links TRBV7-9 with TRBJ2-1, with TRBD2 matching over 9 bases. Looked up from germline, CDR1 is SEHNR and CDR2 is FQNEAQ (reference sequence). The J segment lost 7 bases and the V segment lost 4 bases, leaving 2 bases of the junction unmatched. CDR3 length: 13 amino acids. The CDR3 sequence: CASSWTSENEQFF. The CDR3 nucleotides are TGTGCCAGCAGCTGGACTAGCGAAAATGAGCAGTTCTTC.

This rearrangement joins TRBV10-3 to TRBJ2-7, with 9 bases identical to TRBD1. Germline CDR1 ENHRY, CDR2 SYGVKD. The CDR3 has 16 amino acids. Unmatched junction bases numbered 10, after V lost 4 bases and J lost 3 bases. The CDR3 coding sequence is TGTGCCATCAGTGCCGCTCCCGGGACAGGGTTCTACGAGCAGTACTTC. Its protein product is CAISAAPGTGFYEQYF.

The J gene is TRBJ2-7, the V gene TRBV25-1, with 14 positions matching TRBD2. With V trimmed by 3 bases and J by 6 bases, 10 bases remained unmatched. The germline V gene encodes CDR1 MGHDK and CDR2 SYGVNS. CDR3 size: 17 residues. CDR3 nucleotide sequence: TGTGCCAGCAGTGATCTTACGGGGACTAGCGGGAGCGGCGAGCAGTACTTC. This gives the protein CASSDLTGTSGSGEQYF.

V is TRBV7-9 and J is TRBJ2-7, with D hard to call. The ends were cut back, 4 bases at V and 0 bases at J, with 16 bases in the middle. There are 16 residues in the CDR3. CDR1 SEHNR and CDR2 FQNEAQ come from the germline V gene (reference sequence). The CDR3 DNA sequence: TGTGCCAGCAGCTCCCCCTTGACGCCGAGCTCCTACGAGCAGTACTTC. Encoded protein: CASSSPLTPSSYEQYF.

The chain uses TRBV28 and TRBJ2-7; weak D call: TRBD2 (5 bases). The V gene lost 6 bases and the J gene lost 0 bases, with 12 bases spanning the gap. Germline V CDR1 and CDR2: MDHEN, SYDVKM. The CDR3 runs 14 residues. CDR3 sequence: CASRPRGSSYEQYF. The CDR3 bases are TGTGCCAGCAGGCCGCGTGGGAGCTCCTACGAGCAGTACTTC.

This sequence joins TRBV29-1 and TRBJ1-4, with D possibly being TRBD1 (5 bases). Trimming took 0 bases from V and 8 from J, leaving 10 bases between them. Germline V CDR1 and CDR2: SQVTM, ANQGSEA. The CDR3 is 13 residues long. The CDR3 nucleotides are TGCAGCGTTGAAGATACAAGGGACGAAAAACTGTTTTTT. Its translation: CSVEDTRDEKLFF.

The chain uses TRBV7-8 and TRBJ2-7; perhaps D is TRBD1 or TRBD2 (6 bases each). Germline assignment: CDR1 SGHVS and CDR2 FQNEAQ. Trimming cost V 4 bases and J 3 bases, with 13 bases left between them. There are 14 residues in the CDR3. CDR3 region: CASSSRGAGYEQYF. The CDR3 DNA is TGTGCCAGCAGCTCGAGGGGGGCGGGCTACGAGCAGTACTTC.

The CDR3, as DNA: TGCGCCAGCAGCCAAGATCAGGGAACGGGACTAGCCAATGAGCAGTTCTTC. It codes for CASSQDQGTGLANEQFF. The V gene is TRBV4-1, the J gene TRBJ2-1; 9 bases agree with TRBD2. CDR1 and CDR2 from the germline V gene are MGHRA and YSYEKL. This CDR3 has 17 amino acids. V lost 0 bases to trimming and J lost 6 bases; unmatched junction nucleotides: 9.

The V gene is TRBV28, the J gene TRBJ2-1; the match to TRBD2 covers 11 bases. Trimming took 5 bases from V and 6 from J; bases not matched to a gene: 15. CDR3 length: 18 amino acids. Germline assignment: CDR1 MDHEN and CDR2 SYDVKM. The chain's CDR3 is CASSVGTTGTSGLNEQFF. Here the CDR3 DNA reads TGTGCCAGCAGTGTGGGGACAACCGGGACTAGCGGACTCAATGAGCAGTTCTTC.

Details on this clone: Other nucleotide sequences from this sample produce the same CDR3. The chain employs TRBV4-1 and TRBJ2-7, with no clear D. This CDR3 has 12 residues. Germline V gene lookup returns CDR1 MGHRA and CDR2 YSYEKL. The V and J ends lost 1 base and 3 bases respectively, with 4 bases between them. In nucleotides, the CDR3 is TGCGCCAGCAGCCAAGGCGGCTACGAGCAGTACTTC. Its translation: CASSQGGYEQYF.

About this clone itself: Distinct nucleotide sequences in the sample also encode this CDR3. The CDR3 loop is CASSLGQGADEQYF. In nucleotides, the CDR3 is TGCGCCAGCAGCTTGGGGCAGGGGGCGGACGAGCAGTACTTC. This sequence joins TRBV5-1 and TRBJ2-7; 8 bases line up with TRBD1. The V gene's germline CDR1 is SGHRS and CDR2 YFSETQ. V lost 0 bases and J lost 5; bases outside the gene matches: 4. This CDR3 contains 14 residues.

The chain carries TRBV7-8 and TRBJ2-3; TRBD1 might be the D (6 bases). V lost 1 base, J lost 5 bases, and 16 bases lay in between. The CDR3 is 16 amino acids. From germline, CDR1 is SGHVS and CDR2 FQNEAQ. The chain's CDR3 is CASSLVGQGSGDTQYF. CDR3 nucleotides: TGTGCCAGCAGCTTAGTTGGGCAGGGGTCCGGAGATACGCAGTATTTT.

On this clone: The sample contains more than one DNA sequence encoding this CDR3. This rearrangement joins TRBV30 to TRBJ2-7; unclear D gene. Germline V gives CDR1 GTSNPN, CDR2 SVGIG (reference sequence). V dropped 1 base and J dropped 4 bases, with 5 bases sitting between them. This CDR3 is 11 amino acids long. CDR3 amino acids: CAWSDSYEQYF. The CDR3 nucleotides read TGTGCCTGGAGTGATAGTTACGAGCAGTACTTC.

The V call is TRBV11-2, the J call TRBJ2-3; D is ambiguous. Germline CDR1 SGHAT, CDR2 FQNNGV. The CDR3 runs to 13 residues. V lost 8 bases to trimming and J lost 0 bases, with 9 bases between them. The CDR3 DNA reads TGTGCCAGCCGGCCCGACAGCACAGATACGCAGTATTTT. It is translated as CASRPDSTDTQYF.

V is TRBV7-2 and J is TRBJ2-7; the match to TRBD1 covers 9 bases. Losses at the gene ends were 8 bases for V and 2 bases for J; bases not matched to a gene: 4. This CDR3 spans 13 amino acids. Per germline, CDR1 SGHTA and CDR2 FQGNSA. CDR3 sequence reads: CASRDRVPYEQYF. CDR3 coding DNA: TGTGCCAGCCGGGACAGGGTCCCCTACGAGCAGTACTTC.

As DNA, the CDR3 is TGTGCCAGCAGCTTCGATCGACAGGGGGGACAAGAGACCCAGTACTTC. Protein: CASSFDRQGGQETQYF. The chain uses TRBV7-9 and TRBJ2-5, with 9 positions matching TRBD1. Germline V CDR1 and CDR2: SEHNR, FQNEAQ (reference sequence). This CDR3 comprises 16 residues. Germline trimming cut 3 bases from V and 2 bases from J; bases unmatched to any gene: 7.

The chain carries TRBV29-1 and TRBJ2-1; D is perhaps TRBD2 (6 bases). The V gene lost 4 bases and the J gene lost 4 bases, with 11 bases spanning the gap. Germline-derived CDR1 and CDR2 are SQVTM and ANQGSEA. The length of the CDR3 is 13 residues. CDR3 loop: CSVGAGPYNEQFF. The CDR3 bases are TGCAGCGTTGGCGCGGGACCTTACAATGAGCAGTTCTTC.

The genes are TRBV27 and TRBJ2-7, with D perhaps matching TRBD2 (5 bases). The CDR3 loop spans 13 amino acids. The V and J ends lost 4 bases and 7 bases respectively, with 14 bases between them. The V gene's germline CDR1 is MNHEY and CDR2 SMNVEV (reference sequence). CDR3 residues: CASSYGLAGEQYF. As DNA, the CDR3 is TGTGCCAGCAGTTACGGGCTAGCTGGGGAGCAGTACTTC.

The V call is TRBV6-6, the J call TRBJ1-5; perhaps TRBD1 as D (5 bases). Germline V CDR1 and CDR2: MNHNY, SVGAGI (reference sequence). V was trimmed by 6 bases and J by 6 bases, leaving 12 bases between them. The CDR3 sequence is 13 residues long. The CDR3 bases are TGTGCCAGCAGCCCAGGGTTTCCTCAGCCCCAGCATTTT. Amino acids: CASSPGFPQPQHF.

The genes are TRBV5-6 and TRBJ2-2; the D is unclear. There are 16 residues in the CDR3. Trimming pared 2 bases from V and 1 base from J, leaving 12 bases between. Looked up from germline, CDR1 is SGHDT and CDR2 is YYEEEE. The CDR3 region has the DNA TGTGCCAGCAGCTTTCTGGACCGGGTGAACACCGGGGAGCTGTTTTTT. This encodes CASSFLDRVNTGELFF.

This chain links TRBV7-9 with TRBJ2-2; D remains unclear. Germline V lookup: CDR1 SEHNR, CDR2 FQNEAQ (reference sequence). This CDR3 contains 16 residues. The V gene lost 3 bases and the J gene lost 3 bases, with 14 bases spanning the gap. This CDR3 reads CASSLANWVDTGELFF. The CDR3 nucleotides read TGTGCCAGCAGCTTGGCGAATTGGGTGGACACCGGGGAGCTGTTTTTT.

The V call is TRBV7-6, the J call TRBJ2-3; D unresolved. This CDR3 region has 12 residues. CDR1 and CDR2 from the germline V gene are SGHVS and FNYEAQ. Trimming removed 3 bases from V and 3 bases from J, with 4 bases in between. The CDR3, as DNA: TGTGCCAGCAGCTTGTTGACAGATACGCAGTATTTT. Translation: CASSLLTDTQYF. Full variable domain (remainder filled in from reference TRBV7-6 and TRBJ2-3): GAGVSQSPRYKVTKRGQDVALRCDPISGHVSLYWYRQALGQGPEFLTYFNYEAQQDKSGLPNDRFSAERPEGSISTLTIQRTEQRDSAMYRCASSLLTDTQYFGPGTRLTVL.